This passage covers 27 T cell receptor beta chains from one sample sequenced in a study of CD8 T cells in ankylosing spondylitis. TCRdb itself ran the 5' RACE reads through MiXCR, one entry per CDR3 protein. The sample records approximately 300,000 distinct CDR3 sequences, roughly 20% being singletons. Specimen: blood, either unsorted or a sorted T cell fraction (not recorded which). The receptor set was obtained from a male donor with ankylosing spondylitis or in good health (not recorded which).

This clonotype was counted many times. V gene TRBV5-1 combines with J gene TRBJ2-1; weak D call: TRBD1 (5 bases). This CDR3 is built from 14 residues. Germline CDR1 is SGHRS and CDR2 is YFSETQ. V was pared by 0 bases and J by 6 bases, with 10 bases between. CDR3 in amino acids: CASSLARRANEQFF. The CDR3 DNA sequence: TGCGCCAGCAGCTTGGCCCGCAGGGCCAATGAGCAGTTCTTC. The whole variable domain, remainder taken from reference TRBV5-1 and TRBJ2-1, is KAGVTQTPRYLIKTRGQQVTLSCSPISGHRSVSWYQQTPGQGLQFLFEYFSETQRNKGNFPGRFSGRQFSNSRSEMNVSTLELGDSALYLCASSLARRANEQFFGPGTRLTVL.

The chain links TRBV9 to TRBJ2-5, with 9 bases that match TRBD1. Losses at the gene ends were 4 bases for V and 1 base for J; bases not matched to a gene: 5. CDR3 size: 15 residues. CDR1 is SGDLS, CDR2 YYNGEE, per germline. Here the CDR3 DNA reads TGTGCCAGCAGCCTACAGGGGGCGCCCCAAGAGACCCAGTACTTC. Its protein is CASSLQGAPQETQYF. The full variable domain, rest sourced from reference TRBV9 and TRBJ2-5, is DSGVTQTPKHLITATGQRVTLRCSPRSGDLSVYWYQQSLDQGLQFLIQYYNGEERAKGNILERFSAQQFPDLHSELNLSSLELGDSALYFCASSLQGAPQETQYFGPGTRLLVL.

The rearrangement uses TRBV29-1 and TRBJ1-5, with 7 bases aligning to TRBD1. V shed 6 bases, J shed 6 bases, and the junction held 8 bases outside the gene matches. This CDR3 has 13 residues. The germline CDR1 and CDR2 sequences are SQVTM and ANQGSEA. This CDR3 reads CSVRTGIGQPQHF. CDR3 DNA: TGCAGCGTCAGGACAGGAATCGGTCAGCCCCAGCATTTT. Full variable domain (missing parts from reference TRBV29-1 and TRBJ1-5): SAVISQKPSRDICQRGTSLTIQCQVDSQVTMMFWYRQQPGQSLTLIATANQGSEATYESGFVIDKFPISRPNLTFSTLTVSNMSPEDSSIYLCSVRTGIGQPQHFGDGTRLSIL.

A remark on this clonotype: A much larger clone sits a single nucleotide away, making a read error possible. The rearrangement joins TRBV5-1 to TRBJ1-5, with D perhaps matching TRBD1 (5 bases). The CDR3 covers 14 residues. Per germline, CDR1 SGHRS and CDR2 YFSETQ. Trimming stripped 4 bases from V and 6 bases from J, with 14 bases between. The CDR3: CASSPDSGGQPQHF. In nucleotides, the CDR3 is TGCGCCAGCAGCCCTGACAGCGGAGGTCAGCCCCAGCATTTT. The whole variable domain, filled in from reference TRBV5-1 and TRBJ1-5, reads KAGVTQTPRYLIKTRGQQVTLSCSPISGHRSVSWYQQTPGQGLQFLFEYFSETQRNKGNFPGRFSGRQFSNSRSEMNVSTLELGDSALYLCASSPDSGGQPQHFGDGTRLSIL.

The chain is built from TRBV4-2 and TRBJ2-2; D unresolved. The ends were cut back, 2 bases at V and 4 bases at J, with 23 bases in the middle. CDR1 LGHNA and CDR2 YNFKEQ come from the germline V gene. The length of the CDR3 is 19 residues. CDR3 in amino acids: CASSQPLLKNHRVTGELFF. CDR3 nucleotides: TGTGCCAGCAGCCAACCCCTCTTGAAAAACCATCGGGTCACCGGGGAGCTGTTTTTT.

The rearrangement links TRBV20-1 to TRBJ2-1; a possible D gene is TRBD1 (5 bases). Germline assignment: CDR1 DFQATT and CDR2 SNEGSKA (reference sequence). This CDR3 is 13 amino acids long. This chain's CDR3 is CRGHGVAYNEQFF. In DNA, the CDR3 is TGCAGGGGGCATGGAGTGGCCTACAATGAGCAGTTCTTC.

The CDR3 bases are TGTGCCATCAGTGAGTCGATAGTAAATGTGGATACGCAGTATTTT. It is translated as CAISESIVNVDTQYF. This chain links TRBV10-3 with TRBJ2-3; D remains unclear. The CDR3 loop spans 15 amino acids. Germline-derived CDR1 and CDR2 are ENHRY and SYGVKD. Trimming cost V 0 bases and J 6 bases, with 13 bases left between them.

V is TRBV29-1 and J is TRBJ2-1; no firm D call. V was shortened by 7 bases and J by 5 bases, with 9 bases between the two germline ends. CDR1 and CDR2 from the germline V gene are SQVTM and ANQGSEA. This CDR3 is built from 11 residues. CDR3 nucleotides: TGCAGCGAGCTAGAAAACAATGAGCAGTTCTTC. Translated, it gives CSELENNEQFF.

The rearrangement uses TRBV24-1 and TRBJ2-5, with a possible D match to TRBD1 (6 bases). The CDR3 length is 12 residues. Germline V gene data show CDR1 as KGHDR and CDR2 as SFDVKD. V shed 7 bases and J shed 3 bases, with 8 bases lying between them. The CDR3 protein is CATRGAKETQYF. The CDR3 DNA reads as TGTGCCACCAGGGGGGCGAAAGAGACCCAGTACTTC.

There are a few counts of this clonotype. The chain carries TRBV6-5 and TRBJ1-4, with TRBD1 matching over 7 bases. CDR1 MNHEY and CDR2 SVGAGI come from the germline V gene. The CDR3 length is 17 residues. V was clipped by 0 bases and J by 4 bases; unmatched bases: 8. DNA for the CDR3: TGTGCCAGCAGTTACTCTGCAACAGGGGCCGTTAATGAAAAACTGTTTTTT. Translation gives CASSYSATGAVNEKLFF.

This clonotype has ten or more counts. The V gene is TRBV30, the J gene TRBJ2-1; perhaps TRBD1 as D (5 bases). The germline gives CDR1 GTSNPN, CDR2 SVGIG (reference sequence). V was shortened by 4 bases and J by 3 bases, with 7 bases between the two germline ends. The CDR3 extends over 12 amino acids. This chain's CDR3 is CAWKGYYNEQFF. The CDR3 DNA sequence: TGTGCCTGGAAGGGGTACTACAATGAGCAGTTCTTC.

This clonotype showed up just a few times. This chain links TRBV29-1 with TRBJ2-1, with 11 bases fitting TRBD1. V was clipped by 8 bases and J by 8 bases; unmatched bases: 5. CDR1 is SQVTM, CDR2 ANQGSEA, per germline. This CDR3 has 12 amino acids. The CDR3 here is CSSRTGGDEQFF. In DNA, the CDR3 is TGCAGCTCACGGACAGGGGGCGATGAGCAGTTCTTC.

A few counts support this clonotype. The rearrangement uses TRBV7-2 and TRBJ2-1; 12 bases agree with TRBD2. This CDR3 spans 16 amino acids. Looked up from germline, CDR1 is SGHTA and CDR2 is FQGNSA. The V segment lost 5 bases and the J segment 7 bases; nucleotides outside the gene matches: 9. The CDR3 DNA sequence: TGTGCCAGCAGCCGACTCCAAGGACTAGCGGGGAATGAGCAGTTCTTC. Translated: CASSRLQGLAGNEQFF.

J is TRBJ2-2 and V is TRBV7-3; weak D call: TRBD1 (5 bases). V was clipped by 5 bases and J by 4 bases, with 14 bases between them. The CDR3 spans 15 residues. Germline V CDR1 and CDR2: SGHTA, FQGTGA. The CDR3 DNA sequence: TGTGCCAGCAGCAACCAGGGTCCGGGCACCGGGGAGCTGTTTTTT. Protein product: CASSNQGPGTGELFF.

The chain uses TRBV5-5 and TRBJ2-7; D is unclear. V shed 1 base and J shed 2 bases, with 7 bases lying between them. CDR3 length: 13 amino acids. CDR1 is SGHKS, CDR2 YYEKEE, per germline (reference sequence). CDR3 amino acids: CASSLQDTYEQYV. DNA of the CDR3: TGTGCCAGCAGCTTGCAGGATACCTACGAGCAGTACGTC.

This clonotype showed up just a few times. The V gene is TRBV6-1, the J gene TRBJ2-7, with 9 positions matching TRBD1. Trimming removed 3 bases from V and 6 bases from J; junction bases left unmatched: 6. This CDR3 is 14 amino acids long. Germline CDR1 and CDR2: MNHNS and SASEGT. This CDR3 is CASSDRGQGTEQYV. The CDR3 DNA sequence: TGTGCCAGCAGTGACAGGGGACAGGGAACCGAGCAGTACGTC.

CDR3 sequence reads: CASSYLWAQTTQYF. DNA for the CDR3: TGTGCCAGCAGTTACCTCTGGGCCCAGACTACGCAGTATTTT. V gene TRBV6-5 combines with J gene TRBJ2-3; D uncertain. The V end lost 2 bases, the J end lost 8 bases, and 14 bases lay between the germline ends. CDR3 length: 14 amino acids. Germline CDR1 reads MNHEY; CDR2 reads SVGAGI.

This clonotype appeared a few times. The chain has TRBV4-2 and TRBJ2-3, with 8 bases lining up with TRBD1. The V gene end was trimmed by 0 bases and the J gene end by 3 bases; junction bases not matched to a gene: 2. Germline V gene lookup returns CDR1 LGHNA and CDR2 YNFKEQ. The CDR3 length is 15 residues. CDR3 protein: CASSQEDRATDTQYF. As DNA, the CDR3 is TGTGCCAGCAGCCAAGAGGACAGGGCGACAGATACGCAGTATTTT.

V and J are TRBV10-3 and TRBJ2-5; 11 nucleotides line up with TRBD2. Unmatched junction bases numbered 18, after V lost 10 bases and J lost 2 bases. Germline CDR1 is ENHRY and CDR2 is SYGVKD. CDR3 length equals 18 residues. As DNA, the CDR3 is TGTGCCACCAACCAACGGACTAGCGGGTGGGTCGTACAAGAGACCCAGTACTTC. Translated, it gives CATNQRTSGWVVQETQYF.

This chain links TRBV18 with TRBJ2-5; the match to TRBD2 covers 8 bases. The germline V gene encodes CDR1 KGHSH and CDR2 LQKENI. There are 15 residues in the CDR3. With 6 bases clipped from V and 5 bases from J, the junction kept 11 bases outside the gene matches. The CDR3: CASSRDGGATETQYF. The DNA of the CDR3 is TGTGCCAGCTCCCGAGACGGGGGGGCCACGGAGACCCAGTACTTC.

This clonotype was detected only a few times. The chain has TRBV28 and TRBJ2-3, with D possibly matching TRBD2 (5 bases). V gave up 6 bases and J gave up 4 bases, with 8 bases separating them. This CDR3 comprises 12 residues. CDR1 MDHEN and CDR2 SYDVKM come from the germline V gene. The CDR3 coding sequence is TGTGCCAGCAGCGCTAGCTCAGATACGCAGTATTTT. Protein product: CASSASSDTQYF.

This clonotype was seen only a few times. This chain connects TRBV28 to TRBJ2-2; D remains ambiguous. This CDR3 has 15 residues. CDR1 and CDR2 from the germline V gene are MDHEN and SYDVKM. V lost 5 bases, J lost 7 bases, and 17 bases lay in between. CDR3: CASSTHGPWGGELFF. CDR3 nucleotides: TGTGCCAGCAGTACACATGGACCGTGGGGCGGGGAGCTGTTTTTT.

The J gene is TRBJ2-1, the V gene TRBV20-1; 7 positions agree with TRBD2. The V gene's germline CDR1 is DFQATT and CDR2 SNEGSKA (reference sequence). The CDR3 contains 17 residues. The ends lost 1 base at V and 5 bases at J; junction bases unmatched: 14. The CDR3 coding sequence is TGCAGTGCTAGAGCAATGAGGGCGGGGGTTAGGGACAATGAGCAGTTCTTC. Translation gives CSARAMRAGVRDNEQFF.

The chain couples TRBV9 to TRBJ1-1; 10 nucleotides agree with TRBD1. Unmatched junction bases numbered 9, after V lost 0 bases and J lost 4 bases. From germline, CDR1 is SGDLS and CDR2 YYNGEE. The CDR3 totals 17 residues. The CDR3 reads CASSVEGTGVGGTEAFF. CDR3 coding DNA: TGTGCCAGCAGCGTAGAAGGGACAGGGGTCGGGGGCACTGAAGCTTTCTTT.

A few counts support this clonotype. This rearrangement joins TRBV20-1 to TRBJ2-7, with D perhaps TRBD2 (5 bases). The germline gives CDR1 DFQATT, CDR2 SNEGSKA (reference sequence). Trimming took off 3 bases at V and 2 bases at J, with 14 bases between the two ends. This CDR3 region has 14 residues. CDR3 DNA sequence: TGCAGTGCTAGTTGGCTAGCAGGAACCTACGAGCAGTACGTC. It codes for CSASWLAGTYEQYV.

The V gene is TRBV7-9, the J gene TRBJ2-2; D gene ambiguous. V was pared by 1 base and J by 5 bases, with 8 bases between. The CDR3 is made up of 14 amino acids. Germline V CDR1 and CDR2: SEHNR, FQNEAQ (reference sequence). CDR3 protein: CASSLVQSTGELFF. In nucleotides, the CDR3 is TGTGCCAGCAGCTTAGTCCAGAGTACCGGGGAGCTGTTTTTT.

This clonotype occurred a few times. V and J are TRBV25-1 and TRBJ2-7; D may match TRBD1 or TRBD2 (7 bases each). CDR1 is MGHDK, CDR2 SYGVNS, per germline. The CDR3 sequence is 18 residues long. V was shortened by 1 base and J by 3 bases, with 22 bases between the two germline ends. The CDR3 nucleotides are TGTGCCAGCAGTGAATCATCAGGGAGAGGGGGCGGGGGCTACGAGCAGTACGTC. It encodes CASSESSGRGGGGYEQYV.